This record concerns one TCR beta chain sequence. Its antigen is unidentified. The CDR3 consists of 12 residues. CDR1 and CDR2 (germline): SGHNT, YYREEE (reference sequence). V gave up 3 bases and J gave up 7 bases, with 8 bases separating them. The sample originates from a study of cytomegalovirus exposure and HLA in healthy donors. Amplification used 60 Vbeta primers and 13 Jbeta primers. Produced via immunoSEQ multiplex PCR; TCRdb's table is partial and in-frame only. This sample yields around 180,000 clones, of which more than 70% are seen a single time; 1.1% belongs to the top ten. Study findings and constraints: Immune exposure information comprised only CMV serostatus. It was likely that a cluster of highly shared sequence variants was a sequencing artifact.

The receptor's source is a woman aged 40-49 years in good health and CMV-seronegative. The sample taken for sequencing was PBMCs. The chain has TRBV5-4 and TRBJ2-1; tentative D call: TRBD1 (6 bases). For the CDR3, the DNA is TGTGCCAGCAGCTGGCAGGGGAATGAGCAGTTCTTC. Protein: CASSWQGNEQFF.